The clone carrying this TCR beta chain has only one observation. The antigen remains undetermined. The data originate from a study of brain T cells in children with intractable seizures. Study-wide results and caveats: Pre-surgery blood may have been undersampled, hiding some clones. HCMV serostatus was not known, and viral specificity came from CDR3 similarity only.

The sequenced cases were selected for having the highest brain T cell transcript signatures. At least one anti-epileptic drug was given before surgery. The method was immunoSEQ multiplex PCR; TCRdb's version includes in-frame clones alone and lacks a portion of them. Of 110,000 or so clones in the sample, 94% are singletons; the top ten hold 3.8%. Germline assignment: CDR1 ENHRY and CDR2 SYGVKD. V was pared by 9 bases and J by 4 bases, with 10 bases between. The CDR3 consists of 12 residues. The V call is TRBV10-3, the J call TRBJ1-3, with TRBD1 as a possible D gene (6 bases). This receptor was identified in a boy younger than two with hemimegalencephaly and intractable seizures. This specimen consisted of peripheral blood, obtained at surgery. The CDR3 loop reads CAITGQGNTIYF. The CDR3 DNA follows: TGTGCCATAACAGGACAGGGAAACACCATATATTTT.